A selection of T cell receptor beta chains follows, all from one sample in a study of beta chain features in type 1 diabetes. Data came from immunoSEQ multiplex PCR; TCRdb stores just in-frame clones and leaves some out. The table includes about 130,000 clones, roughly 10% detected once. Sequencing input: central memory CD4+ T cells from blood. The receptors come from a man in his thirties or forties with type 1 diabetes. Each CDR3 is given with its conserved first and last residue.

TRBJ2-3 TRBV28 CASSGQLSTDTQYF
TRBJ2-5 TRBV29-1 CSAAGEQAQETQYF
TRBJ2-3 TRBV2 CATVKGTTTDTQYF
TRBJ2-3 TRBV30 CACEVARTDTQYF
TRBJ1-3 TRBV2 CASSGAGNTIYF
TRBJ2-5 TRBV11-1 CASSLVTGSRETQYF
TRBJ2-5 TRBV30 CAWSREFQETQYF
TRBJ2-7 TRBV5-1 CASSFGGAGSYEQYF
TRBJ1-1 TRBV7-3 CASSSLGQGHTEAFF
TRBJ2-1 TRBV15 CATSRAGTSFNEQFF
TRBJ2-1 TRBV6-5 CASIRGTNNEQFF
TRBJ2-7 TRBV5-6 CASSLGGQGAEQYF
TRBJ2-5 TRBV2 CATPRTGVETQYF
TRBJ1-1 TRBV5-1 CASSLFSGGQATEAFF
TRBJ1-1 TRBV5-4 CASSTPGQALNTEAFF
TRBJ2-1 TRBV30 CAWSLALYNEQFF
TRBJ2-3 TRBV5-5 CASSFGGASTDTQYF
TRBJ1-2 TRBV6-6 CASIDDILSWGYTF
TRBJ2-3 TRBV5-1 CASRTGTGAQDTQYF
TRBJ1-6 TRBV29-1 CSVDRGGFQEF
TRBJ2-3 TRBV15 CATSRTSGGSENTQYF
TRBJ2-5 TRBV7-2 CASSSTKGAGETQYF
TRBJ2-1 TRBV7-7 CASSLGTGNEQFF
TRBJ2-2 TRBV29-1 CSVRAPGGPGELFF
TRBJ1-2 TRBV11-2 CASSPTGTTDYGYTF
TRBJ1-3 TRBV4-2 CASSQDEAVLGNTIYF
TRBJ2-1 TRBV7-9 CASSSQYNEQFF
TRBJ2-7 TRBV28 CAAGVGAYEQYF
TRBJ2-2 TRBV4-3 CASSQDRGAGELFF
TRBJ1-2 TRBV18 CASSPTGQTNYGYTF
TRBJ2-7 TRBV27 CASSLSGGDLYEQYF
TRBJ1-2 TRBV15 CATSRGWDRGSGYTF
TRBJ2-7 TRBV14 CASSQAFTVQYF
TRBJ1-1 TRBV5-1 CASSDPGQMNTEAFF
TRBJ1-6 TRBV6-6 CASSSIQGTPLHF
TRBJ1-5 TRBV20-1 CSARDRRAQHF
TRBJ2-7 TRBV29-1 CSVEVRRGASYEQYF
- TRBV7-2 CASSFDGTNSYEQYF
TRBJ2-2 TRBV27 CASSLDRVETGELFF
TRBJ2-7 TRBV5-6 CASSLKQSEQYF
TRBJ1-6 TRBV27 CASRDRGPYDSPLHF
TRBJ2-1 TRBV4-2 CASSHTDGISYNEQFF